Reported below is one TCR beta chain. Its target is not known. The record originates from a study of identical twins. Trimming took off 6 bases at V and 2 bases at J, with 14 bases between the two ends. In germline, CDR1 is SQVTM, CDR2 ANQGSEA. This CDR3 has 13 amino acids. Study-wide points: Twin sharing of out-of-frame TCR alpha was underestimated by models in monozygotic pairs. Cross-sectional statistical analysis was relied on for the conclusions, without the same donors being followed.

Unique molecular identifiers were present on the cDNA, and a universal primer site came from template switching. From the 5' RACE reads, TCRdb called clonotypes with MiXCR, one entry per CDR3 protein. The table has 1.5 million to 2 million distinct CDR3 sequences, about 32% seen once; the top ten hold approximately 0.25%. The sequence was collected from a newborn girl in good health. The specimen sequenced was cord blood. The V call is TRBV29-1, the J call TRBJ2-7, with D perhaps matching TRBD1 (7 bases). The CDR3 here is CSVRAGGPYEQYF. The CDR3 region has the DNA TGCAGCGTAAGAGCAGGGGGGCCCTACGAGCAGTACTTC.